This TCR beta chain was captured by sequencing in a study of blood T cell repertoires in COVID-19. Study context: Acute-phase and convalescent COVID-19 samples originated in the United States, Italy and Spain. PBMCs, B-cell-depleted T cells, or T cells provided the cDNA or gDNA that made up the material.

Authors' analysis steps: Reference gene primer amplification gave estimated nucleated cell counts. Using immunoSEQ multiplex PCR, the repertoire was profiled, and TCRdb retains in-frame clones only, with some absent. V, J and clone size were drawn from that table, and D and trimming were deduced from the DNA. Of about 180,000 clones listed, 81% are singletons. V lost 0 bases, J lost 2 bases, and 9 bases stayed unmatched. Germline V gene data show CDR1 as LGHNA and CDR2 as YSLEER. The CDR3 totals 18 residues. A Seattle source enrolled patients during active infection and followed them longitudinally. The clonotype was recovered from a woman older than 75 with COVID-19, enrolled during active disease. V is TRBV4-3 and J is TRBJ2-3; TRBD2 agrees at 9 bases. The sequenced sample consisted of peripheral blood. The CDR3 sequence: CASSQDLVTSGLTDTQYF. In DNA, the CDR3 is TGCGCCAGCAGCCAAGATCTAGTGACTAGCGGACTCACAGATACGCAGTATTTT.